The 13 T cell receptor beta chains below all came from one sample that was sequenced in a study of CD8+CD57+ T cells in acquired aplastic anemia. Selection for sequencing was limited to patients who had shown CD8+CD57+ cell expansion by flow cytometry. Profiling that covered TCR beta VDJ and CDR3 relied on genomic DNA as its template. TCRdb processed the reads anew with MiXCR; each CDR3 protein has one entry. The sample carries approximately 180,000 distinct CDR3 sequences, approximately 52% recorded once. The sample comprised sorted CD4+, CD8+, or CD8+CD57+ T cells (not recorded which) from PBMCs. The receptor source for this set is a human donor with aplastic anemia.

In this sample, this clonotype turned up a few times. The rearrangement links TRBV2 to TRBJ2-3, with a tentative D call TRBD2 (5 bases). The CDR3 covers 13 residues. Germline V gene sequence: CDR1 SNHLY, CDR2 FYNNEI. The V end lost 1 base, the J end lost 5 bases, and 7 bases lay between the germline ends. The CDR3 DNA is TGTGCCAGCAGTGAAGGGGCGGGAGATACGCAGTATTTT. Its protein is CASSEGAGDTQYF.

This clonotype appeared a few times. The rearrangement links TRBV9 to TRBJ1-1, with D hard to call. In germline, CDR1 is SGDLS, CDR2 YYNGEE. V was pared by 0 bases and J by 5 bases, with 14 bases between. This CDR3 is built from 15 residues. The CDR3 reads CASSVEGHGRTEAFF. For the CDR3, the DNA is TGTGCCAGCAGCGTAGAAGGCCACGGGAGGACTGAAGCTTTCTTT. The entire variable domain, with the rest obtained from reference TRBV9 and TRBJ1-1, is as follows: DSGVTQTPKHLITATGQRVTLRCSPRSGDLSVYWYQQSLDQGLQFLIQYYNGEERAKGNILERFSAQQFPDLHSELNLSSLELGDSALYFCASSVEGHGRTEAFFGQGTRLTVV.

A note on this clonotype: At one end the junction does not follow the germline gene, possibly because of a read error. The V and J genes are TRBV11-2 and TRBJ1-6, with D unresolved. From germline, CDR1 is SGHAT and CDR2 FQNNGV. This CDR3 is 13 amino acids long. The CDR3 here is CASSLEYKSPLHF. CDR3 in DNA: TGTGCCAGCAGCTTAGAGTATAAATCACCCCTCCACTTT.

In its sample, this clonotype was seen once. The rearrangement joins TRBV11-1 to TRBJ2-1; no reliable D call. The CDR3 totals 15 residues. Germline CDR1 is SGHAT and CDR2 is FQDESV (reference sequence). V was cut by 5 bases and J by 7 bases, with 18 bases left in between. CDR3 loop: CASSPTPGMGNEQFF. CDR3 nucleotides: TGTGCCAGCAGCCCTACCCCCGGAATGGGAAATGAGCAGTTCTTC.

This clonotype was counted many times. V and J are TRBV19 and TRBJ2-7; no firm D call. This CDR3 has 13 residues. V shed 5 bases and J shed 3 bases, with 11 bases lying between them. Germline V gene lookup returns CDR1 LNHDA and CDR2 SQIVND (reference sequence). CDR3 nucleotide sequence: TGTGCCAGTAGTGGATGGAACAACTACGAGCAGTACTTC. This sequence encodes CASSGWNNYEQYF.

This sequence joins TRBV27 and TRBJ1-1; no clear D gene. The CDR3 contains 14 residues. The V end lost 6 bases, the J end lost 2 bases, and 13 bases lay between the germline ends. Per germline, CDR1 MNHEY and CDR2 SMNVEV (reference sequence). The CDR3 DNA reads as TGTGCCAGCAGCCGACTGGGCCTCAACACTGAAGCTTTCTTT. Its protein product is CASSRLGLNTEAFF.

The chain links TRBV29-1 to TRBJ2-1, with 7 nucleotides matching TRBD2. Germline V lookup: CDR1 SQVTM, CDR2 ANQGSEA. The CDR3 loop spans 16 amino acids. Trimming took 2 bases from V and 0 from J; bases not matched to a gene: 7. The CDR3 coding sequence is TGCAGCGTTGAACCTCTGGGGGGGAGCTCCTACAATGAGCAGTTCTTC. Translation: CSVEPLGGSSYNEQFF.

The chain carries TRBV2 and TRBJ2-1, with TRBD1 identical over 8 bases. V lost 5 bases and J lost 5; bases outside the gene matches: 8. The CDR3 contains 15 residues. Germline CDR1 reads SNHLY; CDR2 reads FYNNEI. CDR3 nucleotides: TGTGCCAGCAGTCCCGGACAGGGAACCCACAATGAGCAGTTCTTC. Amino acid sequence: CASSPGQGTHNEQFF.

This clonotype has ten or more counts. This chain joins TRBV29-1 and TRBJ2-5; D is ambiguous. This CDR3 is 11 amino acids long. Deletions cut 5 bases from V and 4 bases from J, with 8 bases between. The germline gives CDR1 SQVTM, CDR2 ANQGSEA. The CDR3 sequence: CSVSSTETQYF. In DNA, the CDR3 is TGCAGCGTTTCCAGTACAGAGACCCAGTACTTC. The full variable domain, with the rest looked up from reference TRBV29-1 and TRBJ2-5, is SAVISQKPSRDICQRGTSLTIQCQVDSQVTMMFWYRQQPGQSLTLIATANQGSEATYESGFVIDKFPISRPNLTFSTLTVSNMSPEDSSIYLCSVSSTETQYFGPGTRLLVL.

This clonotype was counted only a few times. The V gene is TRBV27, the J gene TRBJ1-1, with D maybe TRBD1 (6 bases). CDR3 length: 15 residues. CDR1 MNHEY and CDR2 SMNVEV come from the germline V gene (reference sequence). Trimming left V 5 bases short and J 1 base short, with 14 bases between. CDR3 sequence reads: CASSLKPGQNTEAFF. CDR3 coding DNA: TGTGCCAGCAGTCTTAAGCCGGGACAGAACACTGAAGCTTTCTTT.

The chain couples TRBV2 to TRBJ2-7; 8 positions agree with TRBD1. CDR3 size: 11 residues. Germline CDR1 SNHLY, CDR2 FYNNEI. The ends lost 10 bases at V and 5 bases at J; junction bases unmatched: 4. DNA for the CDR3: TGTGCCAATCAGGGGGCGGACGAGCAGTACTTC. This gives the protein CANQGADEQYF.

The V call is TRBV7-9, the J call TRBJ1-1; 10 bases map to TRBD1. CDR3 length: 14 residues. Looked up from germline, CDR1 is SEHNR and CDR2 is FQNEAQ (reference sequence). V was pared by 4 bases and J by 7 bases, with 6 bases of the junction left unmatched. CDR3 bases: TGTGCCAGCAGCTCGTGGGACAGGGGTCTTGAAGCTTTCTTT. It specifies CASSSWDRGLEAFF.

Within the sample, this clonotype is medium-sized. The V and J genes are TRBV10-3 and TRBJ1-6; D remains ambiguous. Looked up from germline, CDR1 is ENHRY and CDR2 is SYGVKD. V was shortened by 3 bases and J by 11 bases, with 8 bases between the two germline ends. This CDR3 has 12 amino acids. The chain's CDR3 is CAISDRSAPLHF. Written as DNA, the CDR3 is TGTGCCATCAGTGACCGGTCCGCACCCCTCCACTTT.